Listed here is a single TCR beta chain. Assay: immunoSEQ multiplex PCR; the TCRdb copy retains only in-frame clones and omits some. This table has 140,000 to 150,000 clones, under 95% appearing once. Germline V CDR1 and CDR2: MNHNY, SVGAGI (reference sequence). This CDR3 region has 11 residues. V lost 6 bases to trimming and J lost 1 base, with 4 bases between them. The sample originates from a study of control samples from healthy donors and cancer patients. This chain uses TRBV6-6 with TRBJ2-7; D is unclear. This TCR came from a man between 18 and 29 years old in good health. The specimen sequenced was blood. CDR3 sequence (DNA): TGTGCCAGCAGCCAGTCCTACGAGCAGTACTTC. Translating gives CASSQSYEQYF.